Listed below are T cell receptor beta chains from one sample, sequenced in a study of chemoradiotherapy in HPV16-positive cancers. Only in-frame clones appear in the TCRdb table, and some are missing; sequencing was by immunoSEQ multiplex PCR. The table has approximately 10,000 clones, around 70% seen once. The specimen was obtained from a patient who underwent chemoradiotherapy. The receptors were gathered from a human donor with HPV-associated anogenital cancer. The CDR3 runs from the conserved cysteine through the conserved F or W. Each record gives: D gene, J gene, V gene, clone size, CDR3 DNA, CDR3 protein. A D gene is named only where the DNA matches it firmly. The listing skips clone size in some rows; elsewhere it reads once, few, many or a size class.

TRBD1	TRBJ1-2	TRBV19	few	TGTGCCAGTAAAAAGACAGGGGGGGCTGGCTATGGCTACACCTTC	CASKKTGGAGYGYTF
-	TRBJ2-6	TRBV7-2	-	TGTGCCAGCAGCTCCCCGGCGGGCTCTGGGGCCAACGTCCTGACTTTC	CASSSPAGSGANVLTF
-	TRBJ2-3	TRBV5-1	-	TGCGCCAGCAGCTTGCAGGGGTCTACTAGCACAGATACGCAGTATTTT	CASSLQGSTSTDTQYF
-	TRBJ2-3	TRBV6-6	-	TGTGCCAGCAGTTACTCCCGGGCATCGGGCACAGATACGCAGTATTTT	CASSYSRASGTDTQYF
-	TRBJ2-5	TRBV10-3	few	TGTGCCATCAGTGAGACTCTGGGGCAAGAGACCCAGTACTTC	CAISETLGQETQYF
-	TRBJ2-5	TRBV2	-	TGTGCCAGCAGTGAATGGTGGGAACAGACCCAGTACTTC	CASSEWWEQTQYF
TRBD2	TRBJ2-3	TRBV11-2	-	TGTGCCAGCAGCCCGTTAACGACTAGCGGGGGGGCAGATACGCAGTATTTT	CASSPLTTSGGADTQYF
TRBD2	TRBJ2-7	TRBV7-6	-	TGTGCCAGCAGCCCGACTAGCGGATCCTACGAGCAGTACTTC	CASSPTSGSYEQYF
TRBD1	TRBJ1-1	TRBV5-1	-	TGCGCCAGCAGCTTGACGACAGGGGGCATGAACACTGAAGCTTTCTTT	CASSLTTGGMNTEAFF
-	TRBJ2-2	TRBV19	-	TGTGCCAGTATCGGGCAAGCAAACACCGGGGAGCTGTTTTTT	CASIGQANTGELFF
TRBD2	TRBJ2-3	TRBV4-1	-	TGCGCCAGCAGCCGCTTTAGCGGGGGGGGCACAGATACGCAGTATTTT	CASSRFSGGGTDTQYF
-	TRBJ2-3	TRBV5-1	once	TGCGCCAGCAGACCGGACGGATATAGCACAGATACGCAGTATTTT	CASRPDGYSTDTQYF
-	TRBJ1-1	TRBV4-1	-	TGCGCCAGCAGCACAGGGTGGGGCCGAGACACTGAAGCTTTCTTT	CASSTGWGRDTEAFF
TRBD1	TRBJ1-2	TRBV19	few	TGTGCCAGTAGTATAGGGACAGGATCCTTAGGCTACACCTTC	CASSIGTGSLGYTF
TRBD2	TRBJ2-3	TRBV2	-	TGTGCCACCCGTAGAGGGACTAGCAATTCAGATACGCAGTATTTT	CATRRGTSNSDTQYF
-	TRBJ2-6	TRBV11-2	-	TGTGCCAGCAGCGTACAGGTCTCTGGGGCCAACGTCCTGACTTTC	CASSVQVSGANVLTF
-	TRBJ1-3	TRBV4-1	-	TGCGCCAGCAGTCGTTCTGGAAACACCATATATTTT	CASSRSGNTIYF
TRBD2	TRBJ2-3	TRBV5-1	-	TGCGCCAGCAGCTTTAGCGGGGGGGCATTCTACCTCACAGATACGCAGTATTTT	CASSFSGGAFYLTDTQYF
TRBD1	TRBJ1-4	TRBV28	-	TGTGCCAGCAGTCCCAGTGACAGGGCGACTAATGAAAAACTGTTTTTT	CASSPSDRATNEKLFF
-	TRBJ1-2	TRBV6-1	-	TGTGCCAGCAGTGACCTCGGGCGCTACACCTTC	CASSDLGRYTF
TRBD1	TRBJ1-6	TRBV28	few	TGTGCCAGCAGCTACAGGGGGCCTAATTCACCCCTCCACTTT	CASSYRGPNSPLHF
TRBD1	TRBJ1-2	TRBV7-9	few	TGTGCCAGCAGCTTAGAACAGGGGACCTATGGCTACACCTTC	CASSLEQGTYGYTF
-	TRBJ1-5	TRBV19	few	TGTGCCAGTAGTATCTTACAGGGCCGAGGCAATCAGCCCCAGCATTTT	CASSILQGRGNQPQHF
-	TRBJ1-1	TRBV19	-	TGTGCCAGTAGTATAGCGGCGGGTACGGCTTTCTTT	CASSIAAGTAFF
-	TRBJ2-1	TRBV11-2	few	TGTGCCAGCAGCAGGGTGGACGGTTACAATGAGCAGTTCTTC	CASSRVDGYNEQFF
TRBD1	TRBJ1-2	TRBV7-9	once	TGTGCCAGCAGCTCCCAGGGGGTATCTGGCTATGGCTACACCTTC	CASSSQGVSGYGYTF
-	TRBJ1-2	TRBV5-6	-	TGTGCCAGCAGCTTGTACGGCCTCACCGCGTGGGGGCGCGACGGCTACACCTTC	CASSLYGLTAWGRDGYTF
-	TRBJ2-7	TRBV6-1	-	TGTGCCAGCGGAGGAGGTGAGCAGTACTTC	CASGGGEQYF
-	TRBJ2-7	TRBV6-7	-	TGCGCCCCAGGGCAGACCTACGAGCAGTACTTC	CAPGQTYEQYF
-	TRBJ1-4	TRBV6-6	-	TGTGCCAGCAGCTGGAGTCAAGAAGGAAAACTGTTTTTT	CASSWSQEGKLFF
TRBD1	TRBJ2-5	TRBV28	once	TGTGCCAGCACCCCCGTCGGACAGGGAGCCGAGACCCAGTACTTC	CASTPVGQGAETQYF
-	TRBJ1-1	TRBV18	few	TGTGCCAGCTCACCGTCGATGAACACTGAAGCTTTCTTT	CASSPSMNTEAFF
-	TRBJ2-7	TRBV9	-	TGTGCCAGCGGAGGGGGGCCGATCGAGTCCGAGCAGTACTTC	CASGGGPIESEQYF
-	TRBJ1-2	TRBV9	once	TGTGCCAGCAGCGCCGATACCGGGAGAGCTAACTATGGCTACACCTTC	CASSADTGRANYGYTF
-	TRBJ2-5	TRBV12-5	-	TGTGCTAGTGGTTTGGTACTTGGGGCAGCACAAGAGACCCAGTACTTC	CASGLVLGAAQETQYF
-	TRBJ1-2	TRBV4-3	-	TGCGCCAGCAGCCAAAATTTCGGGACGGCGTCTAACTATGGCTACACCTTC	CASSQNFGTASNYGYTF
-	TRBJ2-5	TRBV5-4	-	TGTGCCAGCAGCGGGGGACAAGGCGGAGAGACCCAGTACTTC	CASSGGQGGETQYF
TRBD1	TRBJ1-3	TRBV6-1	-	TGTGCCAGCAGGGATACAGGGGGCGGTGGAAACACCATATATTTT	CASRDTGGGGNTIYF
TRBD1	TRBJ1-2	TRBV14	-	TGTGCCAGCAGCCTCGGACAGGGACGGCGATATGGCTACACCTTC	CASSLGQGRRYGYTF
TRBD2	TRBJ2-7	TRBV2	once	TGTGCCACCTACGACACTAGCGGGTACTCCTACGAGCAGTACTTC	CATYDTSGYSYEQYF
-	TRBJ1-2	TRBV4-3	-	TGCGCCAGCAGCCAAGTGGGGCCTGGGGCGCATAACTATGGCTACACCTTC	CASSQVGPGAHNYGYTF
-	TRBJ2-2	TRBV5-4	few	TGTGCCAGCAGCTCATTTTCCACACCAGGCAGGGAGCTGTTTTTT	CASSSFSTPGRELFF
-	TRBJ2-7	TRBV7-2	once	TGTGCCAGCAGCTTAAGGCTCCAGTATGGCGAGCAGTACTTC	CASSLRLQYGEQYF
TRBD2	TRBJ2-3	TRBV6-4	-	TGTGCCAGCAGTGGGACTAGCGGGGGCACAGATACGCAGTATTTT	CASSGTSGGTDTQYF